This T cell receptor (beta chain) appears in the sequencing data of a study of blood T cell repertoires in COVID-19. At the level of the study: Some COVID-19 samples were acute and others convalescent; all came from the United States, Italy and Spain. T cells, B-cell-depleted T cells, or PBMCs provided the cDNA or gDNA that served as material.

Original methodology: Reference gene primers were amplified, and this amplification served to estimate nucleated cell counts. Sequencing was performed with immunoSEQ multiplex PCR; in TCRdb, only in-frame clones are kept and a portion is missing. The V and J calls and clone size were taken over from that table, and D and trimming were inferred from the DNA. Here the sample spans a few hundred thousand clones, nearly 90% being singletons. The CDR3 extends over 12 amino acids. The germline V and J ends were trimmed by 5 bases and 6 bases, with 11 bases remaining between them. From germline, CDR1 is MNHEY and CDR2 SMNVEV (reference sequence).

The TCR comes from a woman in her forties who had recovered from COVID-19. The chain employs TRBV27 and TRBJ2-7; D ambiguous. The sequencing input was peripheral blood. CDR3 nucleotides: TGTGCCAGCAGTCCGCATCGGTCCGAGCAGTACGTC. Protein: CASSPHRSEQYV.